This TCR beta chain was observed in a study of CD8+CD57+ T cells in acquired aplastic anemia. Background on the study: The sorted CD4+ and CD8+ cells yielded an average around 3 ug of DNA.

Researchers used genomic DNA as the template to profile TCR beta VDJ and CDR3. TCRdb passed the reads through MiXCR, listing each CDR3 protein once. The sample has about 200,000 distinct CDR3 sequences, approximately 51% seen once. In its sample, this clonotype was seen many times. The antigen remains unidentified. Patients sequenced had flow cytometry evidence of CD8+CD57+ cell expansion. Germline CDR1 and CDR2: SGHVS and FQNEAQ. The CDR3 is 14 residues long. Trimming took off 0 bases at V and 0 bases at J, with 3 bases between the two ends. Study observations and caveats: Any difference that existed in CD8+ Simpson's diversity between patients and controls was not significant. Patients and controls had in common some 30 CD8+ CDR3 sequences.

The chain joins TRBV7-8 to TRBJ1-5, with D uncertain. The source of this sequence is a human donor with aplastic anemia. The sample taken for sequencing was sorted CD4+, CD8+, or CD8+CD57+ T cells (not recorded which) from PBMCs. CDR3 residues: CASSLAHSNQPQHF. CDR3 DNA: TGTGCCAGCAGCTTAGCCCATAGCAATCAGCCCCAGCATTTT.